Given below is one TCR beta chain in context. The CDR3 totals 15 residues. The V and J ends lost 4 bases and 4 bases, in that order; junction bases with no gene match: 4. The germline V gene encodes CDR1 GTSNPN and CDR2 SVGIG (reference sequence). This sample is part of a study of blood T cell repertoires in COVID-19. Method: immunoSEQ multiplex PCR; TCRdb's copy keeps in-frame clones and lacks some. The sample lists fewer than 400,000 clones, roughly 88% occurring once. This sequence originates from a man between 25 and 39 years old who had recovered from COVID-19. The rearrangement uses TRBV30 and TRBJ2-1, with 13 bases matching TRBD2. Sequencing input: PBMCs or T cells enriched from blood (not recorded which). The CDR3 DNA follows: TGTGCCTGGAATAGGGGACTAGCGGGGTACAATGAGCAGTTCTTC. Residues: CAWNRGLAGYNEQFF.